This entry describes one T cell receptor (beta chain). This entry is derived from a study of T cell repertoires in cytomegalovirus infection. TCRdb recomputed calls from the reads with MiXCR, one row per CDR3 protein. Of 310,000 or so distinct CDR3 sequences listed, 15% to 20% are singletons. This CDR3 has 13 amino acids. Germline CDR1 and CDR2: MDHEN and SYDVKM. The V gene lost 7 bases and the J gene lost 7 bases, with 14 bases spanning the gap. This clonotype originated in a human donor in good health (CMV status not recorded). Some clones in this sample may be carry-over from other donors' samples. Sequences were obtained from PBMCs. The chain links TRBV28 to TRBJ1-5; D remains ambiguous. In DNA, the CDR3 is TGTGCCAGCACAATTCGGGGAGACCAGCCCCAGCATTTT. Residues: CASTIRGDQPQHF.